This T cell receptor (beta chain) was sequenced in a study of T cell changes during pregnancy in multiple sclerosis. Measured with immunoSEQ multiplex PCR; TCRdb has only the in-frame clones, and not every one. There are about 76,000 clones in the sample; just over 90% occur only once, and roughly 2.5% lies in the top ten. Germline V gives CDR1 SGHNT, CDR2 YYREEE (reference sequence). This CDR3 spans 16 amino acids. Germline trimming cut 4 bases from V and 2 bases from J; bases unmatched to any gene: 12. The sequence derives from a female donor with multiple sclerosis, enrolled in a pregnancy study. This specimen was peripheral blood, taken in the second trimester of pregnancy. V usage is TRBV5-4 and J usage is TRBJ2-7; 7 nucleotides match TRBD2. The CDR3 bases are TGTGCCAGCAGCCCGCCACCTAGCGGAGCACCCTACGAGCAGTACTTC. It is translated as CASSPPPSGAPYEQYF. Filled out from reference TRBV5-4 and TRBJ2-7, the complete variable domain reads ETGVTQSPTHLIKTRGQQVTLRCSSQSGHNTVSWYQQALGQGPQFIFQYYREEENGRGNFPPRFSGLQFPNYSSELNVNALELDDSALYLCASSPPPSGAPYEQYFGPGTRLTVT.